The clone carrying this TCR beta chain has at least ten counts. The sample is drawn from a study of T cells after yellow fever vaccination. Overall study: Preparing low-cell-number fractions relied on SMART-Seq v4 Ultra Low Input. Study-level points and caveats: Re-detected after boosting: most primary clones, around 97% of CD4 and roughly 88% of CD8. Sorted memory subsets showed almost no vaccine-responding clonotypes on day 0.

The CDR3 consists of 15 residues. The germline V gene has CDR1 SGHDT and CDR2 YYEEEE. Trimming removed 4 bases from V and 9 bases from J, with 17 bases in between. TCRdb itself ran the 5' RACE reads through MiXCR, one entry per CDR3 protein. The table shows more than 25,000 distinct CDR3 sequences, with 4% to 5% occurring only once. The source of this sequence is a man between 18 and 35 years old who received the YFV17D yellow fever vaccine. This chain joins TRBV5-6 and TRBJ1-6; D remains unclear. The sample was PBMCs, either bulk or a sorted T-cell subset (CD4+, CD8+, memory, or dextramer-sorted; not recorded which), taken on the day of the yellow fever booster vaccination. In nucleotides, the CDR3 is TGTGCCAGCAGCGCCCGGACCCCTGGGGTTTCACCCCTCCACTTT. Translated, it gives CASSARTPGVSPLHF.